The sequence of this T cell receptor beta chain was determined in a study of blood T cell repertoires in COVID-19 (dated by TCRdb to about 2020). Concerning the study at large: Samples from collaborators originated in the United States, Italy and Spain and spanned both the acute and convalescent phases of COVID-19. The prospective study material was composed of cDNA or gDNA derived from T cells, B-cell-depleted T cells, or PBMCs. Subjects who had been exposed to COVID-19, were actively infected with it, or had recovered from it provided the deeply sampled blood TCRbeta repertoires that made up the dataset. The repertoires were made available in a free public database intended to serve as a resource for research on the immune response to SARS-CoV-2. Samples came from the ongoing ImmuneRACE study (first 160 participants) plus 1,254 subjects from 6 global collaborators. Nearly every sample came with metadata listing a de-identified subject ID, COVID-19 status, age in years and sex. Where HLA class I and class II types were available, the types were taken from metadata supplied by the sample provider, not from assay-based typing. General findings and caveats noted by the study authors: Clinical and demographic metadata were provided uncurated, with the amount varying by source and participant.

The immunoSEQ Assay, a bias-controlled multiplex PCR, was used to amplify TCRbeta CDR3 regions from genomic DNA. As for the original processing: Nucleated cell counts per sample were estimated from amplification of reference gene primers within the assay. To quantify the absolute abundance of each unique TCRbeta CDR3 rearrangement, sequence reads were collapsed and filtered. Productive Simpson clonality was computed per sample as the square root of Simpson's diversity index over productive rearrangements. TCRdb carries this immuneACCESS record with in-frame sequences only. Its versions omit some clonotypes, under half of them owing to an unresolved V gene in the studies checked, with the rest unexplained. V and J calls and clone size are as listed in that table; D and trimming were resolved from the DNA. The sample table holds 70,000 to 85,000 clones, of which around 83% were seen once. Of the sample, 30% to 45% is held by the ten largest clones.

V drops 3 bases and J drops 4 bases, leaving 10 bases in between. From a lookup of the germline V gene, CDR1 and CDR2 are SNHLY and FYNNEI. The CDR3 holds 15 amino acids from the cysteine to the phenylalanine. Left in the record is the CDR3 DNA by itself, 45 bases read in frame from the first base. A remark on this clone: What antigen it recognizes has not been identified. Base qualities were left out, and no much larger clone turns up one base away.

Each collaborating institution followed its own protocols to collect whole blood in K2EDTA tubes. For TCRbeta analysis, collaborators shipped samples as frozen whole blood, isolated PBMCs, or DNA extracted from either of those sample types. The TCR sequence derives from a man older than 75 with active or convalescent COVID-19. Source material: peripheral blood. Recombination connected TRBV2 to TRBJ2-6; TRBD1 is possibly the D segment (6 matching bases). The CDR3 corresponds to CASSDRGRGANVLTF. The sequenced DNA: TGTGCCAGCAGTGACAGGGGTCGCGGGGCCAACGTCCTGACTTTC. The CDR3, completed at both ends by the reference TRBV2 and TRBJ2-6 genes, gives the full variable domain EPEVTQTPSHQVTQMGQEVILRCVPISNHLYFYWYRQILGQKVEFLVSFYNNEISEKSEIFDDQFSVERPDGSNFTLKIRSTKLEDSAMYFCASSDRGRGANVLTFGAGSRLTVL.